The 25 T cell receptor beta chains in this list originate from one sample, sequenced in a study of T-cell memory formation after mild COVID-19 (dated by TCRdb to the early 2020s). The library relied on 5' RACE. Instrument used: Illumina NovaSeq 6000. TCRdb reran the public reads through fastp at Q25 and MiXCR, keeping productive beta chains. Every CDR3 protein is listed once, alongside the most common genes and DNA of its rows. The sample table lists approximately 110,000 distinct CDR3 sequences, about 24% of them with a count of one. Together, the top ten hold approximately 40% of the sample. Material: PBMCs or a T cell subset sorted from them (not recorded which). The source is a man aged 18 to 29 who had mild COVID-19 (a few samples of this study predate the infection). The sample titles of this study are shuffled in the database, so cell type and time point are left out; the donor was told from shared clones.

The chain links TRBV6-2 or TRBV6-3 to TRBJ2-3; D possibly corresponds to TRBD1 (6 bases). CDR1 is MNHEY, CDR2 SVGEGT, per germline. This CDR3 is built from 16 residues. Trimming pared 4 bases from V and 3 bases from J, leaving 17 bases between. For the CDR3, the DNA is TGTGCCAGCAGTTCTCTCAGCCAAAGGGGGACAGATACGCAGTATTTT. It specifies CASSSLSQRGTDTQYF.

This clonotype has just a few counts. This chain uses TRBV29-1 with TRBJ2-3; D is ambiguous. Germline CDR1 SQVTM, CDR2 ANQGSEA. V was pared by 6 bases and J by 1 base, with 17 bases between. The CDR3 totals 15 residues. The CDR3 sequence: CSVGMGSPRTDTQYF. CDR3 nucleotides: TGCAGCGTGGGAATGGGGTCTCCTCGCACAGATACGCAGTATTTT.

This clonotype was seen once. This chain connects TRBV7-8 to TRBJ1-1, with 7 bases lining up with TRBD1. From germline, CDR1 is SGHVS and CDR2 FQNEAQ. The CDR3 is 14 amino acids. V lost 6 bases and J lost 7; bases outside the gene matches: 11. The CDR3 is CASRRGGGGGEAFF. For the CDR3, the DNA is TGTGCCAGCAGGCGAGGAGGAGGGGGCGGTGAAGCTTTCTTT.

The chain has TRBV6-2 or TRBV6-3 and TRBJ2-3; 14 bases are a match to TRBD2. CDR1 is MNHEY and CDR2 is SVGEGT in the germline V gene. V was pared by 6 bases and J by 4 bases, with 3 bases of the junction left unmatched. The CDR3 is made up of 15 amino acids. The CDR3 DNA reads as TGTGCCAGCAGCGGGACTAGCGGGGGTGCAGATACGCAGTATTTT. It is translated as CASSGTSGGADTQYF.

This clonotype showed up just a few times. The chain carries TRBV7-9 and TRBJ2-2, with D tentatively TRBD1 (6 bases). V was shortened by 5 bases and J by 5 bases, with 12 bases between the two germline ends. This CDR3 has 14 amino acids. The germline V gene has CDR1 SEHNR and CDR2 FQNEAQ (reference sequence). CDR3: CASSPPTGTGELFF. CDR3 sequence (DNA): TGTGCCAGCAGCCCCCCCACAGGGACCGGGGAGCTGTTTTTT.

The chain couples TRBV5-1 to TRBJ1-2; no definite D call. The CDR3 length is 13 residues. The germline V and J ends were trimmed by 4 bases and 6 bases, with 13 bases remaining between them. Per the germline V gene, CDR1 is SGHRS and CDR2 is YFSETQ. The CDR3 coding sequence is TGCGCCAGCAGCGAGGACCCGATGGATGGCTACACCTTC. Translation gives CASSEDPMDGYTF.

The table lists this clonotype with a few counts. This CDR3 reads CASSLAELTGELFF. CDR3 DNA sequence: TGTGCCAGCAGCTTAGCCGAGCTTACCGGGGAGCTGTTTTTT. The genes are TRBV7-8 and TRBJ2-2, with D unresolved. Deletions cut 0 bases from V and 5 bases from J, with 7 bases between. The CDR3 runs 14 residues. From germline, CDR1 is SGHVS and CDR2 FQNEAQ.

The CDR3 loop reads CASSGGLIVEQYV. For the CDR3, the DNA is TGTGCCAGCTCTGGAGGGTTGATAGTTGAGCAGTACGTC. The chain joins TRBV7-9 to TRBJ2-7, with D maybe TRBD2 (6 bases). The V end lost 8 bases, the J end lost 7 bases, and 18 bases lay between the germline ends. Germline loops: CDR1 SEHNR, CDR2 FQNEAQ (reference sequence). The CDR3 runs 13 residues.

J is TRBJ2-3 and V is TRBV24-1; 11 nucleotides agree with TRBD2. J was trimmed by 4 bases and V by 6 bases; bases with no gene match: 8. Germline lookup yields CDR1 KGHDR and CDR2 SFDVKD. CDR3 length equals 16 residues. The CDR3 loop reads CATSQTGTSGSDTQYF. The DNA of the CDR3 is TGTGCCACCAGTCAAACCGGGACTAGCGGATCAGATACGCAGTATTTT.

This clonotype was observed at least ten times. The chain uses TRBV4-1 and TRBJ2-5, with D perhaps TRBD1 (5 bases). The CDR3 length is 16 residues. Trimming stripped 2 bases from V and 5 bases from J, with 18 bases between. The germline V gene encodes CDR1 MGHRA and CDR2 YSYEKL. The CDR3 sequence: CASSQREQDTVETQYF. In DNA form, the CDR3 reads TGCGCCAGCAGCCAAAGAGAACAGGACACTGTGGAGACCCAGTACTTC.

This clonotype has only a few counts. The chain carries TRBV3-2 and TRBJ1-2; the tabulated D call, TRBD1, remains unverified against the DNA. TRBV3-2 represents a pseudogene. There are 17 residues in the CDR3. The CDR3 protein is CASSPGRDREGNYGYTF. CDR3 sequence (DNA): TGTGCCAGCAGCCCGGGACGGGACAGGGAGGGTAACTATGGCTACACCTTC.

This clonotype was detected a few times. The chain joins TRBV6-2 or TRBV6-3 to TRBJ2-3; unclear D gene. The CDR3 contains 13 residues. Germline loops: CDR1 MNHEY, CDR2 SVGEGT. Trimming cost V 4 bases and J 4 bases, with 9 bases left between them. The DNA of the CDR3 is TGTGCCAGCAGTTGGTTCGACCCAGATACGCAGTATTTT. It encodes CASSWFDPDTQYF.

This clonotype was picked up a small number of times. CDR3 protein: CASSFRGSYEQYF. DNA for the CDR3: TGTGCCAGCAGCTTCAGGGGTTCCTACGAGCAGTACTTC. The chain combines TRBV5-5 with TRBJ2-7; a weak D match, TRBD1 (6 bases). CDR1 and CDR2 (germline): SGHKS, YYEKEE (reference sequence). CDR3 size: 13 residues. V was trimmed by 2 bases and J by 1 base, leaving 7 bases between them.

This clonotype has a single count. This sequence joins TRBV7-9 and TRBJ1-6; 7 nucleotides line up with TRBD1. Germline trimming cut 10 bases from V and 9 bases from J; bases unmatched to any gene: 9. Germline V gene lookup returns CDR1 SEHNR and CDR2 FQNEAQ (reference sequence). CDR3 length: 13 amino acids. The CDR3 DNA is TGTGCCACCACACAGGGGAGGGGTTCACCCCTCCACTTT. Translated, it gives CATTQGRGSPLHF.

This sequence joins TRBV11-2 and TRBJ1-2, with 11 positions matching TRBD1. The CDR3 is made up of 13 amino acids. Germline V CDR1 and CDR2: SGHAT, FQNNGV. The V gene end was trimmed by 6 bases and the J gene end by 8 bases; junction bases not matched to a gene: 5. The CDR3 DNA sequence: TGTGCCAGCAGTTCGGACAGGGGGCTCGGCTACACCTTC. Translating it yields CASSSDRGLGYTF.

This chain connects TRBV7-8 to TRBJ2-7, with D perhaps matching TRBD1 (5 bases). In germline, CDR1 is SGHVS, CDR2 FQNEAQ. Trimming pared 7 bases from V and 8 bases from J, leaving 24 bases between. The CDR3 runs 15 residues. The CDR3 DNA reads TGTGCCAGCACGAGTGGGGCCGATTGGGATACCCAGCAGTACGTC. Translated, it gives CASTSGADWDTQQYV.

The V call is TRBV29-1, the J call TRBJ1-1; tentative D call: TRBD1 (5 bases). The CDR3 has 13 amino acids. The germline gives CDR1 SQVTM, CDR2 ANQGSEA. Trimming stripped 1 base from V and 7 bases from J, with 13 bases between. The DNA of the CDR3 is TGCAGCGTTGAAGTGGGGGGGATTAATGAAGCTTTCTTT. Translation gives CSVEVGGINEAFF.

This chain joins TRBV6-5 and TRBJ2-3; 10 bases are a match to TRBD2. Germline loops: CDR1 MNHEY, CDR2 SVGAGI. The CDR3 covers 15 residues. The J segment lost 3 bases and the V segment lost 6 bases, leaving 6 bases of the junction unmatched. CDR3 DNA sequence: TGTGCCAGCAGCAAGCGGGGGGGCGGGACAGATACGCAGTATTTT. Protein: CASSKRGGGTDTQYF.

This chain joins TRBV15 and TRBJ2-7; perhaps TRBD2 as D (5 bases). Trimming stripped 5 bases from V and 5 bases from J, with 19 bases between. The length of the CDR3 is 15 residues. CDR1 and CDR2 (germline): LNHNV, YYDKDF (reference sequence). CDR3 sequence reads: CATSDPGKMIDEQYF. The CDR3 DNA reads TGTGCCACCAGCGATCCCGGGAAGATGATCGACGAGCAGTACTTC.

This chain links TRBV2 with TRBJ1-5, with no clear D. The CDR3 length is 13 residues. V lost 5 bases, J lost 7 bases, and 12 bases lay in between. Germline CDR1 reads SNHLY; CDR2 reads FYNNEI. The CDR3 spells CASSTTVGQPQHF. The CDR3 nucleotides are TGTGCCAGCAGTACAACCGTTGGGCAGCCCCAGCATTTT.

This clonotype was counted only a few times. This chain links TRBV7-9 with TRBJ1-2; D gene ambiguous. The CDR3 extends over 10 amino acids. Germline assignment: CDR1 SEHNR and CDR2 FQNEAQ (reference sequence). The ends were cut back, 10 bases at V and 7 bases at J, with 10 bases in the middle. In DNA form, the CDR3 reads TGTGCCACCGAGGGTTTTGGCTACACCTTC. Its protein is CATEGFGYTF.

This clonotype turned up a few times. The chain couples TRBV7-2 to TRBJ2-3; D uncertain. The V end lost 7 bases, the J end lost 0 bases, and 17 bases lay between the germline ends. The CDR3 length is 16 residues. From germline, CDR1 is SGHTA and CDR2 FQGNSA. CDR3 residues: CASTPPLVVSTDTQYF. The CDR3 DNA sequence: TGTGCCAGCACCCCTCCCCTAGTGGTTAGCACAGATACGCAGTATTTT.

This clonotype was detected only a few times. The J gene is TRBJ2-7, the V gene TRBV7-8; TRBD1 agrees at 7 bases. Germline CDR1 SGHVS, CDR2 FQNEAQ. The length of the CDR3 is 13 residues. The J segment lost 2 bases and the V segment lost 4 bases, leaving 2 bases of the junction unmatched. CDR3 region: CASSSTGTYEQYF. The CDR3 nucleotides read TGTGCCAGCAGCTCGACAGGGACCTACGAGCAGTACTTC.

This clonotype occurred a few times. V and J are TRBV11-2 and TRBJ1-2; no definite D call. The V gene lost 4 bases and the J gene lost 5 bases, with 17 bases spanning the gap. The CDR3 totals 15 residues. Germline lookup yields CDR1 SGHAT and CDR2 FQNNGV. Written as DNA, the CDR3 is TGTGCCAGCAGCTCACTGAACCGGTTCGTTTATGGCTACACCTTC. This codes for CASSSLNRFVYGYTF.

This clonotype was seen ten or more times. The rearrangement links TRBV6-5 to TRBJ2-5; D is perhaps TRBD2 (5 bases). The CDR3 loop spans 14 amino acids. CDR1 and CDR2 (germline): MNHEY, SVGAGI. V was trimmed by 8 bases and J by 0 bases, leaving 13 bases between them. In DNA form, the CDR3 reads TGTGCCAGCCAAACAGCGGAGTACCAAGAGACCCAGTACTTC. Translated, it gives CASQTAEYQETQYF.